These 30 T cell receptor beta chains were sequenced from one sample in a study of T cells expressing NK-cell markers. TCRdb processed the 5' RACE reads again and assigns one entry to each CDR3 protein, with no DNA. The sample includes around 380,000 distinct CDR3 sequences. The sample comprised blood T cells: a sorted CD56 or NKG2C T cell subset, CD4+ or CD8+ T cells, or bulk PBMC T cells (not recorded which). The receptors were sampled from a woman aged 50 to 60 in good health.

This chain joins TRBV28 and TRBJ2-7. Germline V gives CDR1 MDHEN, CDR2 SYDVKM. The CDR3 covers 11 residues. The CDR3 loop is CATAGPYEQYF.

The chain joins TRBV5-1 to TRBJ2-1; checking the TCRdb D call of TRBD2 is not possible without DNA. Germline V gives CDR1 SGHRS, CDR2 YFSETQ. This CDR3 spans 14 amino acids. This CDR3 is CASSLTSGYNEQFF.

CDR3 in amino acids: CASSVQGAKDGELFF. The V and J genes are TRBV12-3 or TRBV12-4 and TRBJ2-2; as DNA is missing, the TRBD1 call by TCRdb cannot be tested. This CDR3 has 15 amino acids.

The V call is TRBV7-3, the J call TRBJ2-5; TCRdb outputs TRBD1, but without DNA this stays unchecked. This CDR3 has 13 amino acids. Germline-derived CDR1 and CDR2 are SGHTA and FQGTGA. The CDR3 reads CASSSGIQETQYF.

The chain combines TRBV6-5 with TRBJ2-1. The CDR3 totals 16 residues. Germline CDR1 and CDR2: MNHEY and SVGAGI. CDR3 amino acids: CASSYSIIAHGNEQFF.

The V gene is TRBV12-3 or TRBV12-4, the J gene TRBJ1-6. CDR3 length: 14 amino acids. CDR3 loop: CASSLSSGNSPLHF.

Here the CDR3 reads CASSPGSLGFQETQYF. This rearrangement joins TRBV7-2 to TRBJ2-5; the TCRdb call, TRBD1, lacks DNA for checking. This CDR3 comprises 16 residues. Per germline, CDR1 SGHTA and CDR2 FQGNSA.

The CDR3 region is CATSDGGTETQYF. V is TRBV24-1 and J is TRBJ2-5. Germline V lookup: CDR1 KGHDR, CDR2 SFDVKD. CDR3 size: 13 residues.

This CDR3 is CSARSIRVPEAFF. V and J are TRBV20-1 and TRBJ1-1; TCRdb picks TRBD1, but there is no DNA to check that call. Germline CDR1 and CDR2: DFQATT and SNEGSKA (reference sequence). CDR3 size: 13 residues.

This chain connects TRBV3-1 to TRBJ2-7; without DNA, the TCRdb call of TRBD1 cannot be checked. The CDR3 sequence is 14 residues long. The V gene's germline CDR1 is LGHDT and CDR2 YNNKEL (reference sequence). Here the CDR3 reads CASSQVGTGNEQYF.

The CDR3 sequence: CASSFSPSGINNEQFF. V usage is TRBV12-3 or TRBV12-4 and J usage is TRBJ2-1; TCRdb returns TRBD2, unconfirmable since there is no DNA. The CDR3 has 16 amino acids.

The chain employs TRBV15 and TRBJ2-7; TCRdb outputs TRBD2, but without DNA this stays unchecked. The CDR3 is 15 residues long. Germline lookup yields CDR1 LNHNV and CDR2 YYDKDF (reference sequence). The CDR3 loop is CATSAPGSSGYEQYF.

V usage is TRBV4-1 and J usage is TRBJ2-2; there is no DNA to check the TCRdb D call of TRBD1. Germline V CDR1 and CDR2: MGHRA, YSYEKL. CDR3 size: 17 residues. Here the CDR3 reads CASSHPGQGAVTGELFF.

The chain is built from TRBV12-3 or TRBV12-4 and TRBJ1-1; there is no DNA to check the TCRdb D call of TRBD1. The CDR3 consists of 16 residues. The chain's CDR3 is CASTKGGTGSYTEAFF.

This rearrangement joins TRBV15 to TRBJ2-5; checking the TCRdb D call of TRBD2 is not possible without DNA. This CDR3 contains 13 residues. From germline, CDR1 is LNHNV and CDR2 YYDKDF (reference sequence). The CDR3: CATTAGYEETQYF.

V and J are TRBV12-3 or TRBV12-4 and TRBJ2-2; the TRBD2 assignment by TCRdb is unverifiable without DNA. The CDR3 length is 16 residues. The CDR3 spells CASSLWGEENTGELFF.

The gene calls are TRBV29-1 and TRBJ1-5. The CDR3 sequence is 15 residues long. Germline V lookup: CDR1 SQVTM, CDR2 ANQGSEA. CDR3 sequence reads: CSVGGALPSNQPQHF.

This chain connects TRBV20-1 to TRBJ2-1; TCRdb returns TRBD2, unconfirmable since there is no DNA. CDR3 length equals 16 residues. Germline V gene sequence: CDR1 DFQATT, CDR2 SNEGSKA (reference sequence). The CDR3 region is CSASGTSGTNRDEQFF.

The chain carries TRBV5-1 and TRBJ2-3; TCRdb proposes TRBD2, but this gene call is untestable without DNA. The CDR3 length is 17 residues. The V gene's germline CDR1 is SGHRS and CDR2 YFSETQ. The CDR3 sequence is CASSLIGLGGRTDTQYF. Together with reference TRBV5-1 and TRBJ2-3, the CDR3 gives the full variable domain: KAGVTQTPRYLIKTRGQQVTLSCSPISGHRSVSWYQQTPGQGLQFLFEYFSETQRNKGNFPGRFSGRQFSNSRSEMNVSTLELGDSALYLCASSLIGLGGRTDTQYFGPGTRLTVL.

The V and J genes are TRBV6-5 and TRBJ2-5. The CDR3 has 15 residues. The germline gives CDR1 MNHEY, CDR2 SVGAGI. CDR3 sequence reads: CASSYSIGIQETQYF.

The chain employs TRBV12-3 or TRBV12-4 and TRBJ1-5; TCRdb lists TRBD1, though no DNA is available to test this call. The CDR3 consists of 15 residues. The CDR3 loop reads CASSFAGGTNQPQHF.

J is TRBJ2-7 and V is TRBV7-6; TCRdb's assignment of TRBD2 cannot be checked, as there is no DNA. The CDR3 length is 12 residues. Germline loops: CDR1 SGHVS, CDR2 FNYEAQ. The CDR3 loop reads CASSLSTGEQYF.

The chain joins TRBV7-3 to TRBJ2-7; TCRdb returns TRBD2, unconfirmable since there is no DNA. The V gene's germline CDR1 is SGHTA and CDR2 FQGTGA. This CDR3 has 15 residues. This chain's CDR3 is CASSPITGPPGEQYF.

The V and J genes are TRBV2 and TRBJ2-7; TCRdb returns TRBD2, unconfirmable since there is no DNA. The CDR3 length is 14 residues. The germline V gene encodes CDR1 SNHLY and CDR2 FYNNEI. The CDR3 sequence: CASRGASLTYEQYF.

V is TRBV3-1 and J is TRBJ2-1; absent DNA, TCRdb's TRBD2 call cannot be checked. CDR3 length: 14 residues. Germline V CDR1 and CDR2: LGHDT, YNNKEL (reference sequence). CDR3 loop: CASSQVGLYNEQFF.

The chain links TRBV7-9 to TRBJ2-4; as DNA is missing, the TRBD1 call by TCRdb cannot be tested. CDR3 length: 14 amino acids. CDR1 is SEHNR and CDR2 is FQNEAQ in the germline V gene (reference sequence). The CDR3 here is CASSLGQGDNIQYF.

CDR3 protein: CASSLDIGIAYEQYF. V is TRBV11-2 and J is TRBJ2-7. The CDR3 is made up of 15 amino acids. Per the germline V gene, CDR1 is SGHAT and CDR2 is FQNNGV.

The V gene is TRBV10-3, the J gene TRBJ1-1. The V gene's germline CDR1 is ENHRY and CDR2 SYGVKD. The CDR3 spans 13 residues. The chain's CDR3 is CAISGVQNTEAFF.

The rearrangement uses TRBV28 and TRBJ2-1; the D call from TCRdb, TRBD2, cannot be confirmed without DNA. The germline CDR1 and CDR2 sequences are MDHEN and SYDVKM. The CDR3 is 13 residues long. CDR3: CASRGGSQLEQFF.

The CDR3 is CSAKDSNTEAFF. The chain employs TRBV20-1 and TRBJ1-1. Germline loops: CDR1 DFQATT, CDR2 SNEGSKA (reference sequence). The CDR3 runs to 12 residues.